The text below deals with one T cell receptor (beta chain). These data are taken from a study of cytomegalovirus exposure and HLA in healthy donors. The CDR3 is 15 amino acids. In germline, CDR1 is KGHSH, CDR2 LQKENI. The V segment lost 3 bases and the J segment 0 bases; nucleotides outside the gene matches: 2. Here immunoSEQ multiplex PCR was the method, and the copy in TCRdb shows in-frame clones only, minus some. The table shows approximately 300,000 clones, with 86% occurring only once. This TCR was sampled from a woman between 18 and 29 years old in good health and CMV-seronegative. Sequencing was done on a sample of PBMCs. The chain links TRBV18 to TRBJ1-5, with TRBD1 identical over 7 bases. CDR3 loop: CASSPGQISNQPQHF. As DNA, the CDR3 is TGTGCCAGCTCACCGGGACAGATTAGCAATCAGCCCCAGCATTTT.